These 22 T cell receptor beta chains originate from one sample sequenced in a study of T cell clonality in common variable immunodeficiency. Repertoires were generated with immunoSEQ multiplex PCR, while TCRdb's copy carries only in-frame clones and drops some. This sample includes under 35,000 clones with no singletons; its ten biggest clones take up about 3.8%. Specimen: peripheral blood mononuclear cells. The receptors were sampled from a person aged 18 to 75 in good health.

This clone showed up many times. The read stops 3 residues short of the end of the CDR3; the missing end is completed from the germline J gene. The genes are TRBV5-4 and TRBJ1-4; D is undetermined. The germline V gene has CDR1 SGHNT and CDR2 YYREEE (reference sequence). V gave up 0 bases and J gave up 8 bases, with 14 bases separating them. The CDR3 spans 15 residues. The CDR3 here is CASSLETSDSEKLFF. CDR3 DNA (partial): TGTGCCAGCAGCTTGGAGACCAGCGATTCGGAAAAA.

In the case of this clone: The sequenced fragment ends 3 residues before the CDR3 boundary, so the rest is inferred from the germline J gene. This chain joins TRBV2 and TRBJ1-3; 8 positions match TRBD1. The CDR3 is 13 residues long. Germline trimming cut 8 bases from V and 2 bases from J; bases unmatched to any gene: 2. Germline V gene sequence: CDR1 SNHLY, CDR2 FYNNEI. CDR3: CASQGAPGNTIYF. Partial CDR3 DNA: TGTGCCAGCCAGGGGGCGCCTGGAAACACC.

This clone was observed a handful of times. The read comes to an end 3 residues before the CDR3 does, leaving the germline J gene to fill in the end. The chain recombines TRBV2 with TRBJ2-3, with D hard to call. The CDR3 runs 11 residues. The germline V gene has CDR1 SNHLY and CDR2 FYNNEI. The CDR3 is CASRHQETQYF. The covered CDR3 bases are TGTGCCAGCAGACACCAAGAGACG.

In its sample, this clone was seen many times. The CDR3 is cut off 3 residues early in the read; its end comes from the germline J gene. The gene calls are TRBV5-1 and TRBJ2-5, with D maybe TRBD1 (5 bases). The CDR3 covers 14 residues. CDR1 is SGHRS, CDR2 YFSETQ, per germline. V lost 5 bases to trimming and J lost 2 bases, with 13 bases between them. Here the CDR3 reads CASRGQATQETQYF. Incomplete CDR3 DNA: TGCGCCAGCAGGGGGCAGGCCACTCAAGAGACC.

This clone was counted many times. The sequence runs out 3 residues before the end of the CDR3; the remainder is reconstructed from the germline J gene. The chain combines TRBV19 with TRBJ1-1; no clear D. V was trimmed by 8 bases and J by 4 bases, leaving 8 bases between them. The CDR3 runs 11 residues. Germline lookup yields CDR1 LNHDA and CDR2 SQIVND (reference sequence). The DNA read from the CDR3 is TGTGCCAGTGAAGGCCCCACTGAA. Protein product: CASEGPTE. The entire CDR3 protein reads CASEGPTEAFF.

About this clone: The CDR3 end falls 3 residues outside the read, so it is completed with the germline J gene. The chain is built from TRBV27 and TRBJ2-5; no definite D call. Trimming took 3 bases from V and 3 from J, leaving 8 bases between them. Germline V gene sequence: CDR1 MNHEY, CDR2 SMNVEV (reference sequence). This CDR3 is 13 amino acids long. Incomplete CDR3 DNA: TGTGCCAGCAGTTTGCGTAGGGAAGAGACC. As protein: CASSLRREET. The CDR3 in its entirety is CASSLRREETQYF.

Ten or more counts support this clone. Read coverage stops 3 residues before the CDR3 terminus; the germline J gene supplies the remainder. The chain has TRBV28 and TRBJ1-6; the match to TRBD1 covers 8 bases. The CDR3 runs 13 residues. Per germline, CDR1 MDHEN and CDR2 SYDVKM. The CDR3 spells CASSSTPQGALHF. CDR3 bases read: TGTGCCAGCAGTTCAACCCCACAGGGGGCC.

This clone has ten or more counts. From the germline J gene comes the end of the CDR3, since the read stops 3 residues before it. The chain combines TRBV11-2 with TRBJ1-4, with D perhaps TRBD1 (6 bases). Germline V lookup: CDR1 SGHAT, CDR2 FQNNGV. Trimming shortened V by 5 bases and J by 6 bases, and 13 bases separated the two germline ends. This CDR3 spans 14 amino acids. CDR3 DNA, as far as it was read: TGTGCCAGCAGCCTAAGGGAGGGGGATGAAAAA. Protein: CASSLREGDEK. The CDR3 as a whole reads CASSLREGDEKLFF.

This clone was found many times. The CDR3 reads CASSSDRGEETQYF. CDR3 DNA, as far as it was read: TGTGCCAGCAGCTCCGACAGGGGAGAAGAGACC. V gene TRBV7-6 combines with J gene TRBJ2-5, with TRBD1 matching over 8 bases. The observed sequence ends 3 residues before the CDR3 terminus, with the missing tail filled in from the germline J gene. The J segment lost 3 bases and the V segment lost 4 bases, leaving 4 bases of the junction unmatched. The CDR3 runs to 14 residues. Per germline, CDR1 SGHVS and CDR2 FNYEAQ.

Worth noting for this clone: The DNA ends 3 residues before the CDR3 does, and the rest of the CDR3 is filled in from the germline J gene. This chain links TRBV7-6 with TRBJ2-3; D is ambiguous. Germline CDR1 reads SGHVS; CDR2 reads FNYEAQ. The CDR3 length is 16 residues. CDR3 DNA (partial): TGTGCCAGCAGCTTTGCAAGTAGAAATAGCAACCAGCCG. Its protein is CASSFASRNSNQP. The whole CDR3 protein reads CASSFASRNSNQPQYF.

Many counts were recorded for this clone. The read ends 3 residues before the CDR3 terminus; that terminus is restored from the germline J gene. V and J are TRBV19 and TRBJ1-3, with TRBD1 as a possible D gene (6 bases). Trimming took off 4 bases at V and 4 bases at J, with 23 bases between the two ends. The CDR3 length is 18 residues. Germline CDR1 reads LNHDA; CDR2 reads SQIVND (reference sequence). CDR3 amino acids: CASSTRYPPDRQGNTIYF. CDR3 bases read: TGTGCCAGTAGTACCCGATACCCCCCGGACAGACAAGGAAACACC.

The CDR3 spells CASSLQPPGLAGSNDYTF. The CDR3 bases that were read are TGTGCCAGCAGCTTACAACCCCCGGGACTAGCGGGTAGCAATGAC. This chain joins TRBV7-6 and TRBJ1-2; possibly TRBD1 for D (5 bases). The read ends 3 residues early relative to the CDR3; the germline J gene fills the gap. The V gene's germline CDR1 is SGHVS and CDR2 FNYEAQ. CDR3 size: 18 residues.

This clone was observed at least ten times. The read terminates 3 residues ahead of where the CDR3 ends, so the germline J gene completes it. The chain is built from TRBV20-1 and TRBJ2-4; D might be TRBD2 (5 bases). Looked up from germline, CDR1 is DFQATT and CDR2 is SNEGSKA (reference sequence). The length of the CDR3 is 14 residues. The CDR3 sequence: CSANTPARDYGQYF. Partial CDR3 DNA: TGCAGTGCTAATACTCCGGCGAGAGACTATGGT.

This clone was detected ten times or more. The CDR3 end falls 3 residues outside the read, so it is completed with the germline J gene. The chain uses TRBV7-6 and TRBJ2-1, with D tentatively TRBD1 (6 bases). Trimming stripped 5 bases from V and 6 bases from J, with 11 bases between. The CDR3 spans 13 residues. Per germline, CDR1 SGHVS and CDR2 FNYEAQ. The CDR3 spells CASSLGQFNEQFF. The sequenced part of the CDR3 DNA is TGTGCCAGCAGCCTCGGACAGTTCAATGAG.

This clone appeared many times. The read finishes 3 residues shy of the CDR3 end, and the germline J gene is used to complete it. V gene TRBV12-5 combines with J gene TRBJ2-1, with unresolved D. Germline loops: CDR1 LGHNT, CDR2 FRNRAP. CDR3 size: 13 residues. V gave up 1 base and J gave up 3 bases, with 4 bases separating them. CDR3 protein: CASGLGRYNEQFF. The DNA read from the CDR3 is TGTGCTAGTGGTTTGGGTCGCTACAATGAG. The variable domain in full, with the rest retrieved from reference TRBV12-5 and TRBJ2-1, is DARVTQTPRHKVTEMGQEVTMRCQPILGHNTVFWYRQTMMQGLELLAYFRNRAPLDDSGMPKDRFSAEMPDATLATLKIQPSEPRDSAVYFCASGLGRYNEQFFGPGTRLTVL.

By share of the sample, this clone is medium-sized. The read ends 3 residues early relative to the CDR3; the germline J gene fills the gap. The V call is TRBV7-9, the J call TRBJ2-5, with D possibly being TRBD2 (6 bases). V was trimmed by 0 bases and J by 5 bases, leaving 10 bases between them. Germline V gene data show CDR1 as SEHNR and CDR2 as FQNEAQ (reference sequence). There are 14 residues in the CDR3. The CDR3 protein is CASSLARDSETQYF. CDR3 DNA (partial): TGTGCCAGCAGCTTAGCCAGGGACTCGGAGACC.

This clone occurred many times. Read sequence stops 3 residues before the CDR3 end, and the germline J gene provides the missing end. This chain connects TRBV20-1 to TRBJ1-1; D may be TRBD1 (6 bases). The V and J ends lost 0 bases and 1 base respectively, with 15 bases between them. Germline CDR1 is DFQATT and CDR2 is SNEGSKA (reference sequence). The CDR3 covers 16 residues. CDR3 sequence reads: CSARDRRGTPNTEAFF. The CDR3 bases that were read are TGCAGTGCTAGAGATCGTAGAGGGACACCGAACACTGAA.

This clone was seen repeatedly, ten times or more. The CDR3 DNA, read in part, is TGCAGTGCTAGAGTTCATGGGAGCGGGAGCTTCTCCTACAATGAG. It specifies CSARVHGSGSFSYNE. The full CDR3 reads CSARVHGSGSFSYNEQFF. The rearrangement joins TRBV20-1 to TRBJ2-1; 8 nucleotides align to TRBD2. The read halts 3 residues ahead of the CDR3 end, with the missing end drawn from the germline J gene. Germline V gene lookup returns CDR1 DFQATT and CDR2 SNEGSKA (reference sequence). V trimming: 1 base; J trimming: 0 bases; junction bases outside the gene matches: 11. This CDR3 comprises 18 residues.

This clone was counted many times. The read ends 3 residues before the CDR3 terminus; that terminus is restored from the germline J gene. The V and J genes are TRBV5-1 and TRBJ2-3; D not resolved. Germline loops: CDR1 SGHRS, CDR2 YFSETQ. The germline V and J ends were trimmed by 4 bases and 6 bases, with 12 bases remaining between them. The CDR3 runs to 13 residues. The sequenced CDR3 bases are TGCGCCAGCAGCCTCGAAGGGTTTGATACG. Translation: CASSLEGFDT. The entire CDR3 sequence reads CASSLEGFDTQYF.

This clone was counted many times. The read finishes 3 residues shy of the CDR3 end, and the germline J gene is used to complete it. This chain connects TRBV20-1 to TRBJ2-7; D remains unclear. Germline V gene lookup returns CDR1 DFQATT and CDR2 SNEGSKA (reference sequence). The CDR3 runs to 11 residues. The germline V and J ends were trimmed by 6 bases and 0 bases, with 6 bases remaining between them. The CDR3 spells CSARSSYEQYF. The covered CDR3 bases are TGCAGTGCCAGGAGCTCCTACGAG.

This clone was seen repeatedly, ten times or more. An end of the junction differs from the germline gene, which may be a read error. The CDR3 is cut off 3 residues early in the read; its end comes from the germline J gene. The genes are TRBV4-2 and TRBJ1-4; no firm D call. Germline-derived CDR1 and CDR2 are LGHNA and YNFKEQ. There are 17 residues in the CDR3. The CDR3 bases that were read are TGCGCCAGCAGCCAAGATTGGGTACCCGGGGCTAATGAAAAA. Translation: CASSQDWVPGANEK. In full, the CDR3 is CASSQDWVPGANEKLFF.

This clone was detected many times. Sequencing ends 3 residues short of the CDR3 end; the germline J gene provides the rest. The rearrangement uses TRBV20-1 and TRBJ2-3, with 7 nucleotides matching TRBD2. Losses at the gene ends were 6 bases for V and 3 bases for J; bases not matched to a gene: 9. The CDR3 is 14 residues long. From germline, CDR1 is DFQATT and CDR2 SNEGSKA (reference sequence). The CDR3 bases that were read are TGCAGTGCGCCACGGGCTAGCGGAACAGATACG. The encoded protein is CSAPRASGTDT. The whole CDR3 is CSAPRASGTDTQYF.